This TCR beta chain was profiled in a study of OX40 agonist ivuxolimab in advanced cancers. Study-wide findings and caveats: Normalized T-cell clonal expansion was also low in some nonresponders. At 0.1 to 3.0 mg/kg and by week 6, CD4+ and CD8+ T cells in the blood had expanded clonally.

The V end lost 4 bases, the J end lost 0 bases, and 10 bases lay between the germline ends. CDR1 and CDR2 (germline): SGHKS, YYEKEE (reference sequence). This CDR3 spans 14 amino acids. Turning to this clone: Its antigen remains unknown.

Some clones are missing from TCRdb's copy, which holds only in-frame ones; the method was immunoSEQ multiplex PCR. The data hold tens of thousands of clones, with around four fifths observed a single time. Sequenced here: CD4+ or CD8+ T cells sorted from blood, sampled in a trial of the OX40 agonist ivuxolimab. The sequence derives from an adult with an advanced solid tumor such as melanoma, head and neck, liver or kidney cancer. The V call is TRBV5-5, the J call TRBJ1-1; no firm D call. CDR3: CASSQAVMNTEAFF. CDR3 DNA sequence: TGTGCCAGCAGCCAAGCCGTTATGAACACTGAAGCTTTCTTT.